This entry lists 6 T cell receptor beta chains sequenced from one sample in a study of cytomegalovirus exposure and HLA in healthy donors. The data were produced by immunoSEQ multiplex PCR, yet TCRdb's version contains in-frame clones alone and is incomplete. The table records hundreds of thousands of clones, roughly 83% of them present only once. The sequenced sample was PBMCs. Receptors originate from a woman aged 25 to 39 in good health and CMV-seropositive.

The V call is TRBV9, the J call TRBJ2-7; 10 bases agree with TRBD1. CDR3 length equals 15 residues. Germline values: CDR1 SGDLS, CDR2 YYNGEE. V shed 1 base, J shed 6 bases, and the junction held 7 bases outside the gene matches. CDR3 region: CASSVSGTGAAEQYF. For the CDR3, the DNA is TGTGCCAGCAGCGTATCCGGGACAGGGGCCGCCGAGCAGTACTTC.

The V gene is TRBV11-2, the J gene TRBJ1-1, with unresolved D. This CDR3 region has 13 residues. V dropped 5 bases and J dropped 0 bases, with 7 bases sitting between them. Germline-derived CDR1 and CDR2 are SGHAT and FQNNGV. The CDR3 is CASSAGLNTEAFF. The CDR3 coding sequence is TGTGCCAGCAGCGCAGGATTGAACACTGAAGCTTTCTTT. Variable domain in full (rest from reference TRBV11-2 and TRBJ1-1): EAGVAQSPRYKIIEKRQSVAFWCNPISGHATLYWYQQILGQGPKLLIQFQNNGVVDDSQLPKDRFSAERLKGVDSTLKIQPAKLEDSAVYLCASSAGLNTEAFFGQGTRLTVV.

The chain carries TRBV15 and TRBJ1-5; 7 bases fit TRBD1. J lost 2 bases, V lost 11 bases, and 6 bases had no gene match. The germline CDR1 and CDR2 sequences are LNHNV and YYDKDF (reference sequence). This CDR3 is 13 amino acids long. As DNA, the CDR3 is TGTGCCGCGCAAACAGGGGGCAATCAGCCCCAGCATTTT. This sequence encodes CAAQTGGNQPQHF.

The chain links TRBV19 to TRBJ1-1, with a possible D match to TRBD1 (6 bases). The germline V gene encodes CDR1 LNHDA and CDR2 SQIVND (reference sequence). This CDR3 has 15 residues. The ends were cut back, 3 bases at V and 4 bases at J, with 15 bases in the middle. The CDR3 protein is CASSISAQGVTEAFF. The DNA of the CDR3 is TGTGCCAGTAGTATTTCGGCACAGGGCGTCACTGAAGCTTTCTTT.

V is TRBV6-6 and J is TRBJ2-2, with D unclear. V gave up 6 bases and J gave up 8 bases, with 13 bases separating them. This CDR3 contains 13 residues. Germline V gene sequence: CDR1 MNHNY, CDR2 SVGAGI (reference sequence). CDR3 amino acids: CASRNMLQGELFF. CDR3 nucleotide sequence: TGTGCCAGCAGGAACATGTTGCAGGGGGAGCTGTTTTTT.

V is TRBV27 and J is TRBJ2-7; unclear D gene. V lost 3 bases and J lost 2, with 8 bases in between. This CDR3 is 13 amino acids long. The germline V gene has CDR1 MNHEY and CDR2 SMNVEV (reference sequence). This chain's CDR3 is CASSFQYAYEQYF. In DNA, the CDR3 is TGTGCCAGCAGTTTTCAGTACGCCTACGAGCAGTACTTC.